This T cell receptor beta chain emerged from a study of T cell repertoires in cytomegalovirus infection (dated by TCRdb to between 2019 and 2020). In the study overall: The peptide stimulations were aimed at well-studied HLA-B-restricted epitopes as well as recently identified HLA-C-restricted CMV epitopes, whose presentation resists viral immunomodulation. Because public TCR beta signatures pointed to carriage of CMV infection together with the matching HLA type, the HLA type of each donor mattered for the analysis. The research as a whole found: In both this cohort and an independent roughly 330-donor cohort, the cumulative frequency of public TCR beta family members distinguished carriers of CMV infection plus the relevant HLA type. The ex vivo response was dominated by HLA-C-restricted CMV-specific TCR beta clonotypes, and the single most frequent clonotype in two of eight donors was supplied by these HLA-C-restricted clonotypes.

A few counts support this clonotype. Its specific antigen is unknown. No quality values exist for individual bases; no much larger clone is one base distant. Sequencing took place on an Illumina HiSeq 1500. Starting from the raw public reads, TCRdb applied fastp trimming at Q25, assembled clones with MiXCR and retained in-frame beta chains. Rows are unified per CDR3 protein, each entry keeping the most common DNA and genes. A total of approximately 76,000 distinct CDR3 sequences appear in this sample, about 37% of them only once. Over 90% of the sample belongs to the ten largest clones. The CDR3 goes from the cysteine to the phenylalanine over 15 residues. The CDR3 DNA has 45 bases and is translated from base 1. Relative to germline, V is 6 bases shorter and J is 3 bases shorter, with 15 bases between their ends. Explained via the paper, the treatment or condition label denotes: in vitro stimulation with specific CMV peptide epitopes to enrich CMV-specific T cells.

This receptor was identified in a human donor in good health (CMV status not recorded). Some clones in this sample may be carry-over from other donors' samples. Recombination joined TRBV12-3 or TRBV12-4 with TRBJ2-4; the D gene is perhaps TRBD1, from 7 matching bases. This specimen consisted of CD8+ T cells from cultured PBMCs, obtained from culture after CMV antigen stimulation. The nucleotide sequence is TGTGCCAGCAGCCCCAGGGGGGAAGGCAAAAACATTCAGTACTTC. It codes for CASSPRGEGKNIQYF.